This entry concerns a single T cell receptor beta chain. Its antigen is undetermined. Investigators isolated RNA and reverse transcribed it into cDNA to act as the sequencing template. The data were produced by immunoSEQ multiplex PCR, yet TCRdb's version contains in-frame clones alone and is incomplete. This sample has about 180,000 clones, with 58% found just once. V was trimmed by 2 bases and J by 6 bases, leaving 11 bases between them. The length of the CDR3 is 13 residues. Germline CDR1 GTSNPN, CDR2 SVGIG (reference sequence). The data were taken from a study of CD8+ T cells in alopecia areata. As for the study in general: The authors scored treated patients' severity by affected scalp percentage. The study, taken as a whole, reports: Many of the expanded lesional clones endured in scalp and blood while on tofacitinib.

Stated treatment: oral pan-JAK inhibitor, 5-10 mg twice daily. The V and J genes are TRBV30 and TRBJ1-5; no definite D call. This receptor was identified in a human donor with alopecia areata. The specimen was CD4+ T cells sorted from blood, collected at approximately week 56, from a patient treated with tofacitinib. Here the CDR3 DNA reads TGTGCCTGGAGTTTCAAGGAGGCTCAGCCCCAGCATTTT. Amino acid sequence: CAWSFKEAQPQHF.